The clone carrying this TCR beta chain turned up a few times. The data belong to a study of T cell clones after liver transplantation. Generated by immunoSEQ multiplex PCR, the TCRdb table keeps only in-frame clones and is missing some. This sample has 49,000 or so clones, with roughly 74% found just once. The CDR3 runs to 12 residues. The sequencing here drew on CD4+ T cells from blood, taken approximately 54 months after liver transplant. The V gene is TRBV12-2, the J gene TRBJ1-2. TRBV12-2 is a pseudogene locus. The sequence was obtained from a human patient who received a liver transplant. Some T cells may originate from the graft donor. CDR3 in amino acids: CASRPNGYGYTF. For the CDR3, the DNA is TGTGCAAGTCGCCCCAATGGCTATGGCTACACCTTC.